The present TCR beta chain was sequenced within a study of post-analysis software for immune sequencing data. Study conclusions and caveats: Patients carried five TRBV segments more frequently than controls did, and TRBV5-6, TRBV5-1 and TRBV20-1 were among them.

The V and J ends lost 0 bases and 2 bases respectively, with 5 bases between them. The CDR3 totals 14 residues. The germline gives CDR1 MNHEY, CDR2 SVGAGI. The authors incorporated unique molecular identifiers into the TCR beta cDNA libraries. TCRdb used MiXCR to reprocess the PCR reads, holding one entry per CDR3 protein. The sample holds fewer than 850,000 distinct CDR3 sequences, roughly 30% seen once. Concerning this clonotype: Its antigen is unknown.

This TCR came from a girl between 5 and 17 years old with multiple sclerosis. Material: blood. The chain recombines TRBV6-5 with TRBJ1-5; D is uncertain. CDR3 nucleotides: TGTGCCAGCAGTTACTCGAGGGGCAATCAGCCCCAGCATTTT. It yields the protein CASSYSRGNQPQHF.